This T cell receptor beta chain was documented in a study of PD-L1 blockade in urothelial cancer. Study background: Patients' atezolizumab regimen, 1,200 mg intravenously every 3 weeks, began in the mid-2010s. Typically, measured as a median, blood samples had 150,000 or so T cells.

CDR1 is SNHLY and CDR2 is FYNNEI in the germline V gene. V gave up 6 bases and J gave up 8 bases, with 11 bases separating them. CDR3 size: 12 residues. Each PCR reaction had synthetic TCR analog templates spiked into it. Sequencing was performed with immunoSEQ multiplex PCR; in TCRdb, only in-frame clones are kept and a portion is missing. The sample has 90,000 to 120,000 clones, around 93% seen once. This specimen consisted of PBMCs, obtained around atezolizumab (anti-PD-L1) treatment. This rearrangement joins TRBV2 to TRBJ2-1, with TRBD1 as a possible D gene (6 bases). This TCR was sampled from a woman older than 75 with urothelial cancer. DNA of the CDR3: TGTGCCAGCAGCGCGGACAGTTATGAGCAGTTCTTC. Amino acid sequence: CASSADSYEQFF.